These 7 T cell receptor beta chains were all obtained from the same sample, sequenced in a study of TIL therapy for anti-PD-1-resistant metastatic lung cancer. The immunoSEQ assay was v3. Generated by immunoSEQ multiplex PCR, the TCRdb table keeps only in-frame clones and is missing some. The sample carries under 65,000 clones, 75% to 85% recorded once. The time point: pre-treatment sample, taken before nivolumab and TIL therapy. The sample was blood, taken at baseline. These TCRs come from a person between 25 and 80 years old with non-small cell lung cancer.

This clone was observed once. This chain links TRBV4-2 with TRBJ2-5; TRBD2 agrees at 9 bases. V was clipped by 3 bases and J by 4 bases; unmatched bases: 18. The CDR3 runs 19 residues. Germline CDR1 is LGHNA and CDR2 is YNFKEQ. CDR3 bases: TGTGCCAGCAGCCACCCCCTCGGCGGGAGGGACTATCTATTAGAGACCCAGTACTTC. Encoded protein: CASSHPLGGRDYLLETQYF.

The rearrangement uses TRBV9 and TRBJ1-1; 9 nucleotides align to TRBD1. The CDR3 runs 13 residues. CDR1 and CDR2 from the germline V gene are SGDLS and YYNGEE. Germline trimming cut 4 bases from V and 5 bases from J; bases unmatched to any gene: 3. This CDR3 reads CASSLGQGTEAFF. DNA of the CDR3: TGTGCCAGCAGCCTAGGACAGGGGACTGAAGCTTTCTTT.

This clone was picked up one time. This chain uses TRBV6-2 or TRBV6-3 with TRBJ2-3, with D unresolved. The ends were cut back, 0 bases at V and 8 bases at J, with 3 bases in the middle. The length of the CDR3 is 11 residues. Germline assignment: CDR1 MNHEY and CDR2 SVGEGT. The DNA of the CDR3 is TGTGCCAGCAGTTACTCAAGTACGCAGTATTTT. Its protein is CASSYSSTQYF.

The CDR3 loop reads CASSPRLANTGELFF. The CDR3 coding sequence is TGTGCCAGCAGTCCCCGACTAGCAAACACCGGGGAGCTGTTTTTT. V usage is TRBV27 and J usage is TRBJ2-2; TRBD2 aligns across 7 bases. This CDR3 contains 15 residues. The ends lost 5 bases at V and 2 bases at J; junction bases unmatched: 5. Germline-derived CDR1 and CDR2 are MNHEY and SMNVEV (reference sequence).

This clone was counted once. This rearrangement joins TRBV5-4 to TRBJ2-1, with 10 bases identical to TRBD2. CDR1 is SGHNT and CDR2 is YYREEE in the germline V gene (reference sequence). The CDR3 spans 15 residues. The ends lost 2 bases at V and 4 bases at J; junction bases unmatched: 3. The CDR3 spells CASSLLAGTYNEQFF. The CDR3 DNA reads TGTGCCAGCAGCTTACTAGCGGGGACTTACAATGAGCAGTTCTTC.

This clone showed up just a few times. This CDR3 reads CASSRVRGGNTEAFF. CDR3 in DNA: TGCGCCAGCAGCCGGGTGCGGGGTGGCAACACTGAAGCTTTCTTT. The V gene is TRBV5-1, the J gene TRBJ1-1; D uncertain. This CDR3 has 15 residues. The germline V and J ends were trimmed by 4 bases and 2 bases, with 15 bases remaining between them. Germline V gene lookup returns CDR1 SGHRS and CDR2 YFSETQ.

The chain has TRBV7-2 and TRBJ2-5; 13 nucleotides match TRBD2. The trim removed 4 bases at V and 2 bases at J, leaving 7 bases unmatched. The length of the CDR3 is 17 residues. From germline, CDR1 is SGHTA and CDR2 FQGNSA. The DNA for the CDR3 is TGTGCCAGCAGCTCCGGGACTAGCGGGATTGGACAAGAGACCCAGTACTTC. The encoded protein is CASSSGTSGIGQETQYF. Based on the CDR3 plus reference TRBV7-2 and TRBJ2-5, the full variable domain is GAGVSQSPSNKVTEKGKDVELRCDPISGHTALYWYRQSLGQGLEFLIYFQGNSAPDKSGLPSDRFSAERTGGSVSTLTIQRTQQEDSAVYLCASSSGTSGIGQETQYFGPGTRLLVL.